The rows below give T cell receptor beta chains drawn from one sample of a study of blood T cells in healthy people across ages. TCRdb reanalysed the 5' RACE reads using MiXCR and keeps one entry per CDR3 protein. The sample lists about 840,000 distinct CDR3 sequences, roughly 28% occurring once. This sample was also put to use in a study of T cells of mothers and their children.

Sequencing was done on a sample of blood. All receptors come from a woman in her thirties or forties in good health. Each CDR3 is given with its conserved first and last residue. Fields, in order: clone size, D gene, V gene, J gene, CDR3 length, CDR3 protein, CDR3 DNA. The D gene is left open where the match is weak. Clone size appears in some rows only: once, few, many, or a class for an expanded clone.

>-|TRBD2|TRBV9|TRBJ2-7|15
CASSVLAGDTYEQYF
TGTGCCAGCAGCGTTCTAGCGGGGGACACCTACGAGCAGTACTTC
>many|-|TRBV5-8|TRBJ1-2|15
CASSLGQTIYYGYTF
TGTGCCAGCAGCTTGGGACAGACGATCTACTATGGCTACACCTTC
>-|-|TRBV12-3/TRBV12-4|TRBJ2-1|13
CASSPPVRNEQFF
TGTGCCAGCAGTCCCCCAGTTAGAAATGAGCAGTTCTTC
>few|-|TRBV20-1|TRBJ1-5|15
CSAKEDSYGNQPQHF
TGCAGTGCTAAAGAGGACAGCTATGGCAATCAGCCCCAGCATTTT
>-|-|TRBV7-2|TRBJ2-7|14
CASSIGLNYNEQYF
TGTGCCAGCAGCATTGGACTTAACTACAATGAGCAGTACTTC
>once|TRBD1|TRBV20-1|TRBJ1-5|14
CSARVGTGVGPQHF
TGCAGTGCTAGAGTGGGGACAGGGGTAGGCCCCCAGCATTTT
>many|-|TRBV10-2|TRBJ2-1|14
CASSDMRNYNEQFF
TGCGCCAGCAGTGATATGCGGAATTACAATGAGCAGTTCTTC
>-|-|TRBV4-3|TRBJ2-5|14
CASSQEPGGLEQYF
TGCGCCAGCAGCCAAGAACCAGGGGGGCTTGAGCAGTACTTC
>-|-|TRBV28|TRBJ2-3|16
CASSFDLGRGEDTQYF
TGTGCCAGCAGTTTTGATCTGGGCAGGGGGGAAGATACGCAGTATTTT
>few|-|TRBV27|TRBJ2-1|13
CASSLPRTSEQFF
TGTGCCAGCAGTTTACCCCGGACGAGTGAGCAGTTCTTC
>few|TRBD2|TRBV28|TRBJ2-7|16
CASSFIRREVRYEQYF
TGTGCCAGCAGTTTTATCAGGCGGGAGGTGAGATACGAGCAGTACTTC
>many|TRBD2|TRBV20-1|TRBJ2-1|17
CSARDLLSGGALDEQFF
TGCAGTGCTAGAGATCTTCTAAGCGGGGGGGCCCTCGATGAGCAGTTCTTC
>few|-|TRBV12-3/TRBV12-4|TRBJ2-1|15
CASSFAGTTFNEQFF
TGTGCCAGCAGTTTTGCCGGGACAACCTTCAATGAGCAGTTCTTC
>-|-|TRBV13|TRBJ2-7|15
CASSLGRDSSYEQYF
TGTGCCAGCAGCTTAGGCCGGGATTCCTCCTACGAGCAGTACTTC
>-|TRBD2|TRBV20-1|TRBJ2-1|19
CSASVIAGGKGTAYNEQFF
TGCAGTGCTAGTGTGATAGCGGGAGGAAAAGGGACGGCCTACAATGAGCAGTTCTTC
>few|-|TRBV7-2|TRBJ2-1|15
CASSPGGAGENEQFF
TGTGCCAGCAGCCCCGGCGGGGCGGGTGAAAATGAGCAGTTCTTC
>-|-|TRBV6-5|TRBJ2-1|12
CASSYSGAEQFF
TGTGCCAGCAGTTACTCAGGGGCTGAGCAGTTCTTC
>many|-|TRBV29-1|TRBJ2-7|13
CSVESDHGYEQYF
TGCAGCGTTGAATCGGACCACGGTTACGAGCAGTACTTC
>-|TRBD2|TRBV5-1|TRBJ2-5|15
CASSSERGPYNEQYF
TGCGCCAGCAGCTCCGAGCGGGGCCCCTACAATGAGCAGTACTTC
>-|-|TRBV9|TRBJ2-5|15
CASSVDHRGGETQYF
TGTGCCAGCAGCGTAGATCACAGGGGGGGTGAGACCCAGTACTTC
>-|-|TRBV28|TRBJ1-1|15
CASSQLQGSGTEAFF
TGTGCCAGCAGTCAACTACAGGGTTCAGGCACTGAAGCTTTCTTT
>many|-|TRBV19|TRBJ2-7|12
CASSLSMGEQYF
TGTGCCAGTAGTCTGTCTATGGGCGAGCAGTACTTC
>-|TRBD2|TRBV20-1|TRBJ2-7|13
CSAPPGGGNEQYF
TGCAGTGCCCCCCCGGGGGGTGGCAATGAGCAGTACTTC
>-|TRBD2|TRBV3-1|TRBJ2-1|15
CASSHDGASGGEQFF
TGTGCCAGCAGCCACGACGGGGCTAGCGGGGGCGAGCAGTTCTTC
>-|TRBD1|TRBV6-6|TRBJ2-2|14
CAGTGTGYTGELFF
TGTGCCGGCACGGGGACAGGGTACACCGGGGAGCTGTTTTTT